Each of the 25 T cell receptor beta chains below was sequenced from the same sample in a study of cytomegalovirus exposure and HLA in healthy donors. In the PCR, 60 Vbeta and 13 Jbeta primers were used. Repertoires were generated with immunoSEQ multiplex PCR, while TCRdb's copy carries only in-frame clones and drops some. The sample has about 76,000 clones, about three quarters seen once. The sequenced sample was PBMCs. The receptors were gathered from a male donor in good health and CMV-seropositive.

J is TRBJ2-3 and V is TRBV7-9; weak D call: TRBD1 (6 bases). The CDR3 totals 15 residues. CDR1 SEHNR and CDR2 FQNEAQ come from the germline V gene (reference sequence). The V end was cut by 2 bases, the J end by 0 bases, with 9 bases between. CDR3 region: CASSLRTASTDTQYF. The CDR3 DNA is TGTGCCAGCAGCTTAAGGACAGCTAGCACAGATACGCAGTATTTT.

The V call is TRBV25-1, the J call TRBJ2-1; the match to TRBD2 covers 7 bases. The trim removed 1 base at V and 4 bases at J, leaving 4 bases unmatched. Germline CDR1 reads MGHDK; CDR2 reads SYGVNS. The CDR3 runs to 15 residues. CDR3 bases: TGTGCCAGCAGTGAATTTTCTAGCGGATACAATGAGCAGTTCTTC. Protein: CASSEFSSGYNEQFF.

The rearrangement joins TRBV7-2 to TRBJ1-1; D possibly corresponds to TRBD1 (6 bases). CDR1 and CDR2 from the germline V gene are SGHTA and FQGNSA. The V end lost 5 bases, the J end lost 2 bases, and 9 bases lay between the germline ends. There are 13 residues in the CDR3. The CDR3 region is CASSTGLNTEAFF. In DNA, the CDR3 is TGTGCCAGCAGCACAGGGTTAAACACTGAAGCTTTCTTT.

V and J are TRBV4-1 and TRBJ2-1; D is uncertain. The CDR3 runs to 15 residues. CDR1 and CDR2 (germline): MGHRA, YSYEKL. Trimming removed 1 base at V and 6 bases at J, with 13 bases between. The CDR3 spells CASSQGLSLTNEQFF. CDR3 nucleotides: TGCGCCAGCAGCCAAGGCCTTAGCCTGACCAATGAGCAGTTCTTC.

This clone has more than one count but fewer than ten. The chain uses TRBV28 and TRBJ1-4, with 7 bases aligning to TRBD1. J was trimmed by 13 bases and V by 6 bases; bases with no gene match: 14. The CDR3 length is 14 residues. The V gene's germline CDR1 is MDHEN and CDR2 SYDVKM. CDR3 in DNA: TGTGCCAGCAGAGGACAGGCCCCAAGGGGTACACTGTTTTTT. Translating gives CASRGQAPRGTLFF.

The chain recombines TRBV5-4 with TRBJ2-2; no clear D gene. Germline lookup yields CDR1 SGHNT and CDR2 YYREEE (reference sequence). CDR3 length equals 14 residues. Trimming pared 4 bases from V and 4 bases from J, leaving 11 bases between. CDR3 nucleotide sequence: TGTGCCAGCAGCACGGGTGGAATCACCGGGGAGCTGTTTTTT. It specifies CASSTGGITGELFF. Combining the CDR3 with reference TRBV5-4 and TRBJ2-2 gives the whole variable domain ETGVTQSPTHLIKTRGQQVTLRCSSQSGHNTVSWYQQALGQGPQFIFQYYREEENGRGNFPPRFSGLQFPNYSSELNVNALELDDSALYLCASSTGGITGELFFGEGSRLTVL.

The V and J genes are TRBV28 and TRBJ2-7; D unclear. Germline values: CDR1 MDHEN, CDR2 SYDVKM. Trimming removed 3 bases from V and 0 bases from J, with 6 bases in between. The CDR3 has 13 residues. In DNA, the CDR3 is TGTGCCAGCAGTTTGGTCGGCTCCTACGAGCAGTACTTC. Translation: CASSLVGSYEQYF.

The V call is TRBV30, the J call TRBJ1-2, with D perhaps matching TRBD1 (6 bases). This CDR3 comprises 13 residues. CDR1 and CDR2 from the germline V gene are GTSNPN and SVGIG (reference sequence). Trimming took 5 bases from V and 8 from J, leaving 18 bases between them. CDR3 amino acids: CAWVVTGYQGYTF. DNA of the CDR3: TGTGCCTGGGTCGTAACAGGGTATCAAGGCTACACCTTC.

V is TRBV5-5 and J is TRBJ2-1, with 7 bases lining up with TRBD2. Germline V CDR1 and CDR2: SGHKS, YYEKEE (reference sequence). J gave up 0 bases and V 3 bases, and 3 bases lay outside the gene matches. The CDR3 is made up of 15 amino acids. CDR3 DNA sequence: TGTGCCAGCAGCTGGGGCGGGGGCTCCTACAATGAGCAGTTCTTC. It codes for CASSWGGGSYNEQFF.

The V gene is TRBV9, the J gene TRBJ2-3; 8 bases fit TRBD2. The CDR3 sequence is 15 residues long. Looked up from germline, CDR1 is SGDLS and CDR2 is YYNGEE. With V trimmed by 0 bases and J by 5 bases, 5 bases remained unmatched. This CDR3 is CASSVAGGRGDTQYF. The CDR3 DNA reads as TGTGCCAGCAGCGTAGCGGGGGGGCGTGGAGATACGCAGTATTTT.

This clone was counted only a few times. The genes are TRBV5-4 and TRBJ2-5, with 8 positions matching TRBD2. Germline CDR1 and CDR2: SGHNT and YYREEE (reference sequence). CDR3 length: 15 amino acids. J was trimmed by 5 bases and V by 0 bases; bases with no gene match: 6. The CDR3 DNA is TGTGCCAGCAGCTTGGCCGGGAGGGCAGGCGAGACCCAGTACTTC. It encodes CASSLAGRAGETQYF. Full variable domain (remainder filled in from reference TRBV5-4 and TRBJ2-5): ETGVTQSPTHLIKTRGQQVTLRCSSQSGHNTVSWYQQALGQGPQFIFQYYREEENGRGNFPPRFSGLQFPNYSSELNVNALELDDSALYLCASSLAGRAGETQYFGPGTRLLVL.

This clone was counted only a few times. This sequence joins TRBV30 and TRBJ2-2; D unresolved. The germline V and J ends were trimmed by 0 bases and 4 bases, with 15 bases remaining between them. Germline-derived CDR1 and CDR2 are GTSNPN and SVGIG (reference sequence). This CDR3 contains 16 residues. CDR3 region: CAWSVTSPMVTGELFF. In DNA form, the CDR3 reads TGTGCCTGGAGTGTAACCAGTCCAATGGTCACCGGGGAGCTGTTTTTT.

V is TRBV14 and J is TRBJ2-2, with 11 positions matching TRBD2. V shed 1 base, J shed 8 bases, and the junction held 6 bases outside the gene matches. The CDR3 has 16 amino acids. Germline-derived CDR1 and CDR2 are SGHDN and FVKESK. The CDR3 protein is CASSQVGLAGSGELFF. DNA for the CDR3: TGTGCCAGCAGCCAAGTTGGACTAGCGGGTTCGGGGGAGCTGTTTTTT.

The CDR3 coding sequence is TGTGCCAGCAGTTTTCTGGGAACTTACACCGGGACAGGGGATGGCTACACCTTC. Translating it yields CASSFLGTYTGTGDGYTF. The V gene is TRBV27, the J gene TRBJ1-2, with TRBD1 identical over 10 bases. The CDR3 runs to 18 residues. Trimming removed 3 bases from V and 6 bases from J; junction bases left unmatched: 16. Per germline, CDR1 MNHEY and CDR2 SMNVEV (reference sequence).

The V gene is TRBV4-2, the J gene TRBJ1-2; 7 bases map to TRBD1. V trimming: 1 base; J trimming: 0 bases; junction bases outside the gene matches: 11. CDR3 length equals 18 residues. From germline, CDR1 is LGHNA and CDR2 YNFKEQ. In DNA, the CDR3 is TGTGCCAGCAGCCAAGCCGGGACAGTGGCTTCGTCTAACTATGGCTACACCTTC. Translating gives CASSQAGTVASSNYGYTF.

The CDR3 region has the DNA TGTGCCAGCGGAAGTACCCGAGGGTCCCAGCCCCAGCATTTT. Its translation: CASGSTRGSQPQHF. The chain employs TRBV19 and TRBJ1-5, with unresolved D. The CDR3 sequence is 14 residues long. Germline V gene lookup returns CDR1 LNHDA and CDR2 SQIVND (reference sequence). The V end lost 9 bases, the J end lost 7 bases, and 19 bases lay between the germline ends.

The genes are TRBV27 and TRBJ2-7; TRBD2 matches 12 bases. Germline V gene lookup returns CDR1 MNHEY and CDR2 SMNVEV (reference sequence). With 5 bases clipped from V and 2 bases from J, the junction kept 1 base outside the gene matches. The CDR3 spans 14 residues. For the CDR3, the DNA is TGTGCCAGCAGTCTAGCGGGAGGGCCCTACGAGCAGTACTTC. This translates into CASSLAGGPYEQYF.

Remarks on this clone: At one end, the junction sequence differs from germline, possibly due to a read error. The chain joins TRBV5-1 to TRBJ2-7, with 7 bases matching TRBD2. The CDR3 runs to 14 residues. Germline CDR1 reads SGHRS; CDR2 reads YFSETQ. The CDR3 loop reads CASSLERLAYGQYF. In DNA, the CDR3 is TGCGCCAGCAGCTTGGAAAGACTAGCCTACGGGCAGTACTTC.

V usage is TRBV7-2 and J usage is TRBJ2-7; TRBD1 matches 8 bases. Germline lookup yields CDR1 SGHTA and CDR2 FQGNSA. After removal of 5 bases from V and 0 bases from J, the junction contained 3 bases not matched to a gene. This CDR3 contains 14 residues. CDR3 loop: CASSRTGLSYEQYF. In nucleotides, the CDR3 is TGTGCCAGCAGCAGGACAGGGCTCTCCTACGAGCAGTACTTC.

This chain links TRBV7-6 with TRBJ2-5, with D maybe TRBD1 (6 bases). CDR3 length: 16 residues. V lost 4 bases, J lost 1 base, and 16 bases lay in between. The V gene's germline CDR1 is SGHVS and CDR2 FNYEAQ. CDR3 loop: CASSYSRAGAQETQYF. CDR3 nucleotide sequence: TGTGCCAGCAGCTACTCCAGAGCAGGGGCCCAAGAGACCCAGTACTTC.

J is TRBJ2-1 and V is TRBV9; D is perhaps TRBD2 (5 bases). Trimming removed 3 bases at V and 3 bases at J, with 13 bases between. CDR1 is SGDLS, CDR2 YYNGEE, per germline. This CDR3 is 15 amino acids long. The CDR3 DNA reads as TGTGCCAGCAGCGCCCAACTAGGTCTCTACAATGAGCAGTTCTTC. It encodes CASSAQLGLYNEQFF.

The chain is built from TRBV4-2 and TRBJ2-3; D unclear. Germline assignment: CDR1 LGHNA and CDR2 YNFKEQ. The CDR3 extends over 12 amino acids. With 4 bases removed from V and 3 bases from J, the gap between germline ends came to 5 bases. CDR3 loop: CASSLYTDTQYF. The CDR3 bases are TGTGCCAGCAGCCTCTATACAGATACGCAGTATTTT.

The CDR3 bases are TGCGCCAGCAGCCAGACAGGGGTCGGCACCGGGGAGCTGTTTTTT. Encoded protein: CASSQTGVGTGELFF. The chain is built from TRBV4-3 and TRBJ2-2; 8 bases line up with TRBD1. Trimming at V came to 3 bases and at J to 4 bases, leaving 4 bases not matched to a gene. CDR3 size: 15 residues. Germline assignment: CDR1 LGHNA and CDR2 YSLEER.

The J gene is TRBJ2-1, the V gene TRBV7-7, with 7 bases matching TRBD1. The CDR3 is 15 amino acids. Germline CDR1 reads SSHAT; CDR2 reads FNYEAQ (reference sequence). Germline trimming cut 4 bases from V and 4 bases from J; bases unmatched to any gene: 7. Here the CDR3 reads CASSSAGTAYNEQFF. The DNA of the CDR3 is TGTGCCAGCAGCTCCGCCGGGACAGCATACAATGAGCAGTTCTTC.

J is TRBJ2-2 and V is TRBV6-5; possible D gene TRBD2, 7 bases. Germline CDR1 MNHEY, CDR2 SVGAGI. With 2 bases removed from V and 7 bases from J, the gap between germline ends came to 17 bases. The CDR3 spans 16 residues. The CDR3 loop is CASSYGVGGPVGELFF. The CDR3 DNA is TGTGCCAGCAGTTACGGGGTGGGGGGGCCAGTCGGGGAGCTGTTTTTT.